One and the same sample provided the 6 T cell receptor beta chains below, sequenced in a study of T cell responses to AZD1222 COVID-19 vaccine (dated by TCRdb to the early 2020s). Library generation was performed with the immunoSEQ multiplex PCR assay. TCRdb re-hosts the immuneACCESS table, in-frame sequences only. Its copies lack some clones; in the studies checked, an unresolved V gene accounts for under half of them, and the cause for the rest is not known. Recorded for this sample are about 150,000 clones; 85% to 95% of them occurred a single time. Of the sample, about 1.6% is held by the ten largest clones. The time point tag for this specimen amounts to: about 28 days (+/-7) after the second vaccine dose. The sample was peripheral blood, taken 28 days after the second AZD1222 dose. These receptors were collected from an adult who received the AZD1222 COVID-19 vaccine.

The rearrangement links TRBV10-1 to TRBJ2-7, with 9 bases aligning to TRBD2. From germline, CDR1 is WNHNN and CDR2 SYGVQD (reference sequence). Trimming removed 3 bases from V and 6 bases from J; junction bases left unmatched: 9. The CDR3 loop spans 15 amino acids. CDR3 sequence reads: CASSDSSSGDIEQYF. As DNA, the CDR3 is TGCGCCAGCAGTGACTCGTCTAGCGGGGATATCGAGCAGTACTTC.

Here the CDR3 reads CASSFDGNAYNEQFF. In DNA, the CDR3 is TGTGCCAGCAGTTTTGACGGGAACGCCTACAATGAGCAGTTCTTC. The chain is built from TRBV27 and TRBJ2-1; a possible D gene is TRBD2 (5 bases). Germline values: CDR1 MNHEY, CDR2 SMNVEV (reference sequence). The CDR3 length is 15 residues. V dropped 3 bases and J dropped 2 bases, with 11 bases sitting between them.

The CDR3 DNA reads as TGCGCCAGCAGCCAGGGGGACAGCACTAATGAAAAACTGTTTTTT. It is translated as CASSQGDSTNEKLFF. The J gene is TRBJ1-4, the V gene TRBV4-1; TRBD1 matches at 7 bases. The CDR3 sequence is 15 residues long. Looked up from germline, CDR1 is MGHRA and CDR2 is YSYEKL. J was trimmed by 2 bases and V by 3 bases; bases with no gene match: 3.

The rearrangement uses TRBV2 and TRBJ2-2, with 8 positions matching TRBD2. The CDR3 covers 15 residues. After removal of 6 bases from V and 8 bases from J, the junction contained 11 bases not matched to a gene. Germline loops: CDR1 SNHLY, CDR2 FYNNEI. The CDR3 loop reads CASRVIGRAYGELFF. In nucleotides, the CDR3 is TGTGCCAGCAGGGTTATCGGGAGGGCGTATGGGGAGCTGTTTTTT.

The rearrangement uses TRBV6-1 and TRBJ2-7; no clear D. The CDR3 has 14 residues. Trimming took 1 base from V and 0 from J, leaving 7 bases between them. The germline CDR1 and CDR2 sequences are MNHNS and SASEGT. The CDR3, as DNA: TGTGCCAGCAGTGAAGGTTACGGCTCCTACGAGCAGTACTTC. This encodes CASSEGYGSYEQYF.

The J gene is TRBJ1-5, the V gene TRBV5-1, with D uncertain. Germline assignment: CDR1 SGHRS and CDR2 YFSETQ. Trimming took 7 bases from V and 3 from J, leaving 14 bases between them. The CDR3 spans 14 residues. DNA for the CDR3: TGCGCCAGCTCTCCCGACCGAGACAATCAGCCCCAGCATTTT. Translating it yields CASSPDRDNQPQHF.